Here is one T cell receptor beta chain with its context. Its cognate antigen is unknown. Every bit of the isolated RNA underwent reverse transcription, so sequencing read expressed TCRB transcripts. Clones were read by immunoSEQ multiplex PCR, and TCRdb kept only the in-frame ones, dropping some. The sample carries roughly 150,000 clones, over 55% recorded once. This entry is derived from a study of beta chain features in type 1 diabetes. Study observations and caveats: The naive, central memory and Treg TCRB repertoires looked more alike in patients than they did in healthy donors. Significant though moderate, a shortening of TCRB CDR3s appeared in all four CD4+ subsets of Type 1 diabetes patients.

The CDR3 covers 13 residues. Germline V gene sequence: CDR1 LNHNV, CDR2 YYDKDF (reference sequence). The V and J ends lost 4 bases and 14 bases, in that order; junction bases with no gene match: 12. The specimen sequenced was naive CD4+ T cells from blood. V gene TRBV15 combines with J gene TRBJ1-2; 8 bases are a match to TRBD1. This TCR derives from a man under 40 with type 1 diabetes. CDR3 sequence reads: CATSTVPGQAPTF. In DNA form, the CDR3 reads TGTGCCACCAGCACAGTCCCGGGACAGGCTCCGACCTTC.